The sequence of this T cell receptor beta chain was determined in a study of shared clonotypes between healthy human individuals. Study observations and caveats: Exclusively blood specimens were collected; tissue repertoires likely differ.

Germline-derived CDR1 and CDR2 are SGHRS and YFSETQ. The CDR3 sequence is 15 residues long. With 6 bases clipped from V and 6 bases from J, the junction kept 11 bases outside the gene matches. Remarks on this clone: The antigen is not known.

The table came from immunoSEQ multiplex PCR; TCRdb's copy has only in-frame clones and leaves some out. The data contain 2,500,000 or so clones, around 94% of them seen just once; the ten biggest clones take up over 0.12%. The sample comprised naive CD4+ T cells sorted from blood. Specified subset: CD45RA+ positively selected. The sequence derives from a man aged 18 to 30 in good health. The genes are TRBV5-1 and TRBJ2-2; 7 positions agree with TRBD1. CDR3 in amino acids: CASTSQTGSAGELFF. The DNA for the CDR3 is TGCGCCAGCACCTCACAGACAGGGTCCGCCGGGGAGCTGTTTTTT.